These 9 T cell receptor beta chains were sequenced from one sample in a study of blood T cell repertoires in COVID-19. The protocol was immunoSEQ multiplex PCR, while the TCRdb copy is restricted to in-frame clones and leaves out a portion. The sample carries about 76,000 clones, 75% to 90% recorded once. Material for sequencing was peripheral blood. Receptors were obtained from a man in his forties or fifties with active COVID-19.

The gene calls are TRBV2 and TRBJ2-5; D remains ambiguous. CDR1 is SNHLY, CDR2 FYNNEI, per germline. The CDR3 is made up of 12 amino acids. Trimming took off 6 bases at V and 4 bases at J, with 9 bases between the two ends. In DNA form, the CDR3 reads TGTGCCAGCAGCGTTAGTGGAGAGACCCAGTACTTC. It encodes CASSVSGETQYF.

Only one count was recorded for this clone. The chain links TRBV19 to TRBJ2-1; 11 nucleotides agree with TRBD2. The CDR3 is 13 residues long. Trimming took 10 bases from V and 9 from J; bases not matched to a gene: 8. Germline V lookup: CDR1 LNHDA, CDR2 SQIVND (reference sequence). This CDR3 reads CATSLAGGVEQFF. The CDR3 DNA reads as TGTGCCACCTCTTTAGCGGGGGGGGTTGAGCAGTTCTTC.

This clone occurred a few times. The chain joins TRBV6-2 or TRBV6-3 to TRBJ2-3; possible D gene TRBD2, 6 bases. The germline V and J ends were trimmed by 4 bases and 3 bases, with 17 bases remaining between them. In germline, CDR1 is MNHEY, CDR2 SVGEGT. The CDR3 loop spans 16 amino acids. The CDR3 sequence: CASSLERAGVTDTQYF. The DNA for the CDR3 is TGTGCCAGCAGTTTGGAGCGGGCTGGTGTGACAGATACGCAGTATTTT.

The rearrangement links TRBV20-1 to TRBJ2-3, with TRBD1 as a possible D gene (7 bases). The V gene's germline CDR1 is DFQATT and CDR2 SNEGSKA (reference sequence). V dropped 3 bases and J dropped 4 bases, with 14 bases sitting between them. The CDR3 is made up of 14 amino acids. CDR3 coding DNA: TGCAGTGCTAGTATTTCCAGGGGGGCAGATACGCAGTATTTT. As protein: CSASISRGADTQYF.

The V gene is TRBV15, the J gene TRBJ2-1; D unclear. Germline CDR1 LNHNV, CDR2 YYDKDF (reference sequence). This CDR3 spans 12 amino acids. The ends were cut back, 1 base at V and 6 bases at J, with 4 bases in the middle. CDR3 nucleotide sequence: TGTGCCACCAGCAGAGCCGGCAATGAGCAGTTCTTC. This encodes CATSRAGNEQFF.

V usage is TRBV7-2 and J usage is TRBJ1-3; D unresolved. This CDR3 has 13 amino acids. Germline V gives CDR1 SGHTA, CDR2 FQGNSA. Trimming took 4 bases from V and 1 from J, leaving 5 bases between them. The CDR3 loop reads CASSSESGNTIYF. The CDR3 bases are TGTGCCAGCAGCTCTGAGTCTGGAAACACCATATATTTT. The whole variable domain, filled in from reference TRBV7-2 and TRBJ1-3, reads GAGVSQSPSNKVTEKGKDVELRCDPISGHTALYWYRQSLGQGLEFLIYFQGNSAPDKSGLPSDRFSAERTGGSVSTLTIQRTQQEDSAVYLCASSSESGNTIYFGEGSWLTVV.

The chain has TRBV11-2 and TRBJ1-2; 9 bases fit TRBD1. Germline CDR1 is SGHAT and CDR2 is FQNNGV. CDR3 length equals 15 residues. The trim removed 5 bases at V and 5 bases at J, leaving 9 bases unmatched. CDR3 sequence reads: CASSPRQGVGYGYTF. The DNA of the CDR3 is TGTGCCAGCAGCCCCCGACAGGGGGTGGGATATGGCTACACCTTC. Using reference TRBV11-2 and TRBJ1-2 for the parts outside the CDR3, the full variable domain is EAGVAQSPRYKIIEKRQSVAFWCNPISGHATLYWYQQILGQGPKLLIQFQNNGVVDDSQLPKDRFSAERLKGVDSTLKIQPAKLEDSAVYLCASSPRQGVGYGYTFGSGTRLTVV.

The rearrangement links TRBV30 to TRBJ2-3; TRBD2 might be the D (5 bases). V lost 4 bases to trimming and J lost 9 bases, with 14 bases between them. CDR1 GTSNPN and CDR2 SVGIG come from the germline V gene (reference sequence). The CDR3 has 12 amino acids. CDR3 protein: CAWTPGIETQYF. DNA for the CDR3: TGTGCCTGGACCCCCGGGATAGAGACGCAGTATTTT. Variable domain in full (rest from reference TRBV30 and TRBJ2-3): SQTIHQWPATLVQPVGSPLSLECTVEGTSNPNLYWYRQAAGRGLQLLFYSVGIGQISSEVPQNLSASRPQDRQFILSSKKLLLSDSGFYLCAWTPGIETQYFGPGTRLTVL.

The chain is built from TRBV19 and TRBJ1-1, with TRBD1 matching over 12 bases. Germline V CDR1 and CDR2: LNHDA, SQIVND (reference sequence). The CDR3 spans 18 residues. The ends lost 5 bases at V and 0 bases at J; junction bases unmatched: 10. CDR3 in amino acids: CASSPGRDRGPLNTEAFF. In nucleotides, the CDR3 is TGTGCCAGTAGTCCCGGCCGGGACAGGGGGCCTCTGAACACTGAAGCTTTCTTT.